This TCR beta chain emerged from a study of OX40 agonist ivuxolimab in advanced cancers. In the study overall: The treatment was a fully human IgG2 OX40 agonist, ivuxolimab. Partial responses were recorded for three patients, including one with hepatocellular carcinoma and two with cutaneous melanoma. Study conclusions and caveats: CD4+ and CD8+ T cells in blood underwent clonal expansion by week 6 at 0.1 to 3.0 mg/kg.

The CDR3 is 15 residues long. The junction had 6 bases not matched to a gene; V was cut back by 7 bases and J by 1 base. Germline V gives CDR1 WSHSY, CDR2 SAAADI. The method was immunoSEQ multiplex PCR; TCRdb's version includes in-frame clones alone and lacks a portion of them. The sample has fewer than 85,000 clones, approximately 89% seen once; the top ten hold under 0.75%. A remark on this clone: Its specificity is unknown.

The sample was CD4+ or CD8+ T cells sorted from blood, taken in a trial of the OX40 agonist ivuxolimab. The origin of this receptor is an adult with an advanced solid tumor such as melanoma, head and neck, liver or kidney cancer. The genes are TRBV10-2 and TRBJ2-5, with 10 bases identical to TRBD2. The CDR3 nucleotides are TGCGCCAGCAAGAAAAGCGGGGGGGCCCAAGAGACCCAGTACTTC. It translates to CASKKSGGAQETQYF.